This T cell receptor beta chain was retrieved from a study of blood T cell repertoires in COVID-19. Study context: There were acute and convalescent COVID-19 samples, and they came from the United States, Italy and Spain. The cDNA or gDNA used as material had been derived from T cells, B-cell-depleted T cells, or PBMCs.

V lost 6 bases and J 2 bases, leaving 14 bases between the germline ends. This CDR3 is 15 amino acids long. Germline CDR1 and CDR2: MNHEY and SVGAGI. Under the authors' procedure: Quantification of nucleated cells was approximated via reference gene primer amplification. Repertoires were generated with immunoSEQ multiplex PCR, while TCRdb's copy carries only in-frame clones and drops some. Clone size and the V and J calls come from that table; the DNA yielded D and trimming. Among tens of thousands of clones listed, approximately 90% were seen once. The chain links TRBV6-5 to TRBJ2-1; maybe TRBD1 (6 bases). The TCR was taken from a human donor with active COVID-19. The donor label of this sample is uncertain. The sequencing input was peripheral blood. CDR3 in amino acids: CASRLGQRAYNEQFF. The DNA for the CDR3 is TGTGCCAGCAGACTCGGACAGAGAGCCTACAATGAGCAGTTCTTC.